This TCR beta chain was documented in a study of low-dose radiotherapy and immunotherapy resistance in tumors. Overall study: A dose of 1 Gy per fraction every two weeks went to Cohort 2, totaling 13 Gy over 26 weeks. Patients took 300 mg oral aspirin daily for four cycles from cycle 1 day 1.

With TRAV- and TRBV-specific primers, first-strand cDNA was made, covering the alpha and beta chains. The TCRs were subjected to amplification over about 19 PCR cycles employing a constant-region primer in conjunction with a V-primer adapter. In TCRdb, the reads were re-called with MiXCR into one record per CDR3 protein. The sample carries 65,000 to 95,000 distinct CDR3 sequences, 15% to 20% recorded once. As to time point: before trial treatment. The donors' treatment consisted of nivolumab, ipilimumab, aspirin, low-dose cyclophosphamide and low-dose radiotherapy. Patients who could take part had advanced solid tumors with no tumor-infiltrating lymphocytes. In the case of this clonotype: The limits of the CDR3 on the DNA are not certain, so only TCRdb's listed CDR3 is given.

The germline V gene encodes CDR1 SGHVS and CDR2 FQNEAQ. The CDR3 extends over 15 residues, inclusive of both ends. The material sequenced was PBMCs, taken before treatment. J is TRBJ2-2 and V is TRBV7-8. This TCR was sampled from a male donor with prostate cancer. The CDR3 loop is CASSLDRNTGELFFF.